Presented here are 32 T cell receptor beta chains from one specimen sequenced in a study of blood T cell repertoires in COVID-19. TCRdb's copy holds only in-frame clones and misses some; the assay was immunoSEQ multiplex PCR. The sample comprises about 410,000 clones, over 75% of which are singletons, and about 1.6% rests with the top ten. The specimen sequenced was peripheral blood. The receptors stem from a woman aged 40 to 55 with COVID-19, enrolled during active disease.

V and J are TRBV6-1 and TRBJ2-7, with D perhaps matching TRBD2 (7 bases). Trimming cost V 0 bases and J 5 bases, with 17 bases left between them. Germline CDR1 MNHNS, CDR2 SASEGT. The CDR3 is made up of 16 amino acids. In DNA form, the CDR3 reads TGTGCCAGCAGTGAAGCGCCGGGGGGCGTCTTGAACGAGCAGTACTTC. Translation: CASSEAPGGVLNEQYF.

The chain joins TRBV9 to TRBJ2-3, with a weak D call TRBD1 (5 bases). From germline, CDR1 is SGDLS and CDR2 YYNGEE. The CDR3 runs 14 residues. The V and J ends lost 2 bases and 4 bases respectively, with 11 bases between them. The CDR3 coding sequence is TGTGCCAGCAGCGTGCTGCAGGGCTCAGATACGCAGTATTTT. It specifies CASSVLQGSDTQYF.

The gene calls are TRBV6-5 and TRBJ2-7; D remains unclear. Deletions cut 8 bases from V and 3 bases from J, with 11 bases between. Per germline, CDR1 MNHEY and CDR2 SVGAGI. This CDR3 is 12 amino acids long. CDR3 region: CASSPTGYEQYF. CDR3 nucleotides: TGTGCCAGCTCCCCAACGGGCTACGAGCAGTACTTC.

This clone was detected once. CDR3 DNA sequence: TGTGCCAGCAGTTACGGTTCTAGCGGGAGTATGGCCACAGATACGCAGTATTTT. As protein: CASSYGSSGSMATDTQYF. This rearrangement joins TRBV6-2 or TRBV6-3 to TRBJ2-3; TRBD2 matches 10 bases. Looked up from germline, CDR1 is MNHEY and CDR2 is SVGEGT. V was clipped by 2 bases and J by 2 bases; unmatched bases: 10. The CDR3 runs 18 residues.

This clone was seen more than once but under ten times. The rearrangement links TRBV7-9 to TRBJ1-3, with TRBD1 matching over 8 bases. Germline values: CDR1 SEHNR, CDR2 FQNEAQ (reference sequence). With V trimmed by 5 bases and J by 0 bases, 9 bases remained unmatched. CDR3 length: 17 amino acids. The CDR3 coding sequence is TGTGCCAGCAGCCCAGACAGGGGTGGGCTCTCTGGAAACACCATATATTTT. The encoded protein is CASSPDRGGLSGNTIYF.

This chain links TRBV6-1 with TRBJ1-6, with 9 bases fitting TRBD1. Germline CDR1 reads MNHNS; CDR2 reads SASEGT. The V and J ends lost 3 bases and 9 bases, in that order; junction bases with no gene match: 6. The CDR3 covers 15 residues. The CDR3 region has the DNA TGTGCCAGCAGTGAGAACAGGGGGCAGAGTTCACCCCTCCACTTT. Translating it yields CASSENRGQSSPLHF.

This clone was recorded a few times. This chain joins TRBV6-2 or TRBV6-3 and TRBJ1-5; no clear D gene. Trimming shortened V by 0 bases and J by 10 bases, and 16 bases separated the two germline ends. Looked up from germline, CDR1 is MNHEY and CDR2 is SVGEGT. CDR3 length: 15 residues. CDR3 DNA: TGTGCCAGCAGTTACTCTTCCGGGAAAAATCGACCCCAGCATTTT. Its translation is CASSYSSGKNRPQHF.

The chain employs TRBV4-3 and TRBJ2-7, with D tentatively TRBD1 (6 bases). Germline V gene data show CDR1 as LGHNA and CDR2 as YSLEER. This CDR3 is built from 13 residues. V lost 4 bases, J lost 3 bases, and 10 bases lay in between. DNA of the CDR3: TGCGCCAGCAGCCGGGACACTTACTACGAGCAGTACTTC. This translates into CASSRDTYYEQYF.

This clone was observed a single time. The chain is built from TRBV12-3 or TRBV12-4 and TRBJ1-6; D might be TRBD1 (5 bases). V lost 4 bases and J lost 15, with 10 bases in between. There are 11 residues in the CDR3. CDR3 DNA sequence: TGTGCCAGCAGTTACGACAGCTACCTCCACTTT. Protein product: CASSYDSYLHF.

Here the CDR3 reads CASRTSSGNTIYF. For the CDR3, the DNA is TGTGCCAGCAGAACATCCTCTGGAAACACCATATATTTT. The genes are TRBV25-1 and TRBJ1-3; D gene ambiguous. The V gene lost 6 bases and the J gene lost 0 bases, with 6 bases spanning the gap. The CDR3 consists of 13 residues. CDR1 is MGHDK, CDR2 SYGVNS, per germline.

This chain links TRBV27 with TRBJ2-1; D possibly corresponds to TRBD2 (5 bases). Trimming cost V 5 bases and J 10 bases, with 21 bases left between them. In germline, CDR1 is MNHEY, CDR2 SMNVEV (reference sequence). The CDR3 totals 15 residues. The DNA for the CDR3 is TGTGCCAGCAGTCCCAGAAGCGGTTCCATAGAGGAGCAGTTCTTC. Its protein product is CASSPRSGSIEEQFF.

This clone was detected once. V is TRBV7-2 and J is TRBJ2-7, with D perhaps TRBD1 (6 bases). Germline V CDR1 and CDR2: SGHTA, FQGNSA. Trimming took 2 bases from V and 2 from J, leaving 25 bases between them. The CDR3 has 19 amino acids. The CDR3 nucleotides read TGTGCCAGCAGCTTACGAGAGGGTAGTGGAGGAGAGGGGGCCTACGAGCAGTACTTC. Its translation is CASSLREGSGGEGAYEQYF.

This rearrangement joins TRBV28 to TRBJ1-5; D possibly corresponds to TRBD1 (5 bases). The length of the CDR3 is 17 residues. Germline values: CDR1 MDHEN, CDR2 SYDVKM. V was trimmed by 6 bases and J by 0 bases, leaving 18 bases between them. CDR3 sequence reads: CASSLTSGRDSNQPQHF. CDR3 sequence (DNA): TGTGCCAGCAGCCTAACTTCAGGGAGGGATAGCAATCAGCCCCAGCATTTT.

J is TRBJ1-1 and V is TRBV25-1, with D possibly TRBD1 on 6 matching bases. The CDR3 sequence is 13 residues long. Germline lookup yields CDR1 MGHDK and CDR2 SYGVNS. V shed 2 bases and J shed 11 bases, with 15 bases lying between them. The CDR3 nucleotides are TGTGCCAGCAGTGAAAGGGTCGGGGGGCCGGCTTTCTTT. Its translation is CASSERVGGPAFF.

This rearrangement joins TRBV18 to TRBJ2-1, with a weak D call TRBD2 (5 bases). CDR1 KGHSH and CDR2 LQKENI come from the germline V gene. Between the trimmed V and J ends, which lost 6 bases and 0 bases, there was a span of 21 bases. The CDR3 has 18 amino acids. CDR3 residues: CASSPGFIASGSYNEQFF. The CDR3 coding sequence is TGTGCCAGCTCCCCCGGTTTTATAGCGAGCGGCTCCTACAATGAGCAGTTCTTC.

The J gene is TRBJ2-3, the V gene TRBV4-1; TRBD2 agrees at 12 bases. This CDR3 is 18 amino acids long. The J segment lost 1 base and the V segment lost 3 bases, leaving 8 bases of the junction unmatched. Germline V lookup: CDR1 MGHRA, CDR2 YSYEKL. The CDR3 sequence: CASSHRLAGEVGTDTQYF. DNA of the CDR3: TGCGCCAGCAGCCATCGACTAGCGGGAGAGGTCGGCACAGATACGCAGTATTTT.

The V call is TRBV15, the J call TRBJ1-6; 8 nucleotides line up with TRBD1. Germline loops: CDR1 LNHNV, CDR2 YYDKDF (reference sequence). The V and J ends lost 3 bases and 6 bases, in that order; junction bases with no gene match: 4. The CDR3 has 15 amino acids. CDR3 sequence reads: CATSRRTGSNSPLHF. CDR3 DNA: TGTGCCACCAGCAGGAGGACAGGGAGTAATTCACCCCTCCACTTT.

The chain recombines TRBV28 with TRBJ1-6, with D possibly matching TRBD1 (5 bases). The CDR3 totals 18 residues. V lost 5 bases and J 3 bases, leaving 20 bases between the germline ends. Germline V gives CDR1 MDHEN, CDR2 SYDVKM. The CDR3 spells CASSPRAGRSFYNSPLHF. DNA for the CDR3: TGTGCCAGCAGTCCCAGGGCAGGTCGGAGTTTCTATAATTCACCCCTCCACTTT.

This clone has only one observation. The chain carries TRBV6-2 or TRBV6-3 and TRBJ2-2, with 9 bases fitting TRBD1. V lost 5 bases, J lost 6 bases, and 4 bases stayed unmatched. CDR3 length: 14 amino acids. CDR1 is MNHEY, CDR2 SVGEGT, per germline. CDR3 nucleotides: TGTGCCAGCAGTCGGGACAGGGAGTCCGGGGAGCTGTTTTTT. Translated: CASSRDRESGELFF.

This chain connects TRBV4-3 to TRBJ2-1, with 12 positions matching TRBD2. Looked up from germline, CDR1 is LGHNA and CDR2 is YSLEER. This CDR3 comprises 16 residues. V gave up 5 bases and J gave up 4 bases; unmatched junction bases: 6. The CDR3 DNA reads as TGCGCCAGCAGCTTGCAGACTAGCGGGAGTTACAATGAGCAGTTCTTC. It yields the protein CASSLQTSGSYNEQFF.

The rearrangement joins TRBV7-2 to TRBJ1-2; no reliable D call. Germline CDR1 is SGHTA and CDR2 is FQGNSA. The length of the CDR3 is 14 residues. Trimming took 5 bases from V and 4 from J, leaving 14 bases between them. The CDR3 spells CASSAARHLYGYTF. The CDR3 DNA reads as TGTGCCAGCAGCGCTGCGCGCCACCTCTATGGCTACACCTTC.

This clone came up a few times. CDR3 in amino acids: CASSSPEGLAGYTF. The CDR3 DNA follows: TGCGCCAGCAGCTCCCCAGAGGGTCTGGCTGGCTACACCTTC. This rearrangement joins TRBV5-1 to TRBJ1-2; D not resolved. Deletions cut 3 bases from V and 7 bases from J, with 16 bases between. Germline V CDR1 and CDR2: SGHRS, YFSETQ. This CDR3 region has 14 residues.

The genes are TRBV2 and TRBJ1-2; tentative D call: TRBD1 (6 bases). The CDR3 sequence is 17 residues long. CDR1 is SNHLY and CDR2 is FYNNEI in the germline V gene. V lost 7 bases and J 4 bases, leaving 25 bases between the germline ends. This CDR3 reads CASIPTKQGLSGYGYTF. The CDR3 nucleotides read TGTGCCAGCATCCCGACCAAACAGGGTCTGAGTGGCTATGGCTACACCTTC. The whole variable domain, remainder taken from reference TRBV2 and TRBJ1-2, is EPEVTQTPSHQVTQMGQEVILRCVPISNHLYFYWYRQILGQKVEFLVSFYNNEISEKSEIFDDQFSVERPDGSNFTLKIRSTKLEDSAMYFCASIPTKQGLSGYGYTFGSGTRLTVV.

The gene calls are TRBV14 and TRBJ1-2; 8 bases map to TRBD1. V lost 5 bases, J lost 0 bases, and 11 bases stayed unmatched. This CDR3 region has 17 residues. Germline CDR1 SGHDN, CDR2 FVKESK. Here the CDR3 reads CASSSRTGLVTNYGYTF. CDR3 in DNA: TGTGCCAGCAGCTCCCGGACAGGGCTGGTTACTAACTATGGCTACACCTTC.

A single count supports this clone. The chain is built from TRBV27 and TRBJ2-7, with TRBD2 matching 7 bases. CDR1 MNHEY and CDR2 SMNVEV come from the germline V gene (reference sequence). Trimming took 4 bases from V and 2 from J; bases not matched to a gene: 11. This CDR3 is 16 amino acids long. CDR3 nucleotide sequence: TGTGCCAGCAGTTCCAGAAGTCGGGAGGTGACCTACGAGCAGTACTTC. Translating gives CASSSRSREVTYEQYF.

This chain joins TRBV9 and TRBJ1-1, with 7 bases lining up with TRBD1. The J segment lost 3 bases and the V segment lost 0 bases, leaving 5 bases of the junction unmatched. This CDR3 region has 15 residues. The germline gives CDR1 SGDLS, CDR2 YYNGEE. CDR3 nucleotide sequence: TGTGCCAGCAGCGTAGTGGCTGGACAGGACACTGAAGCTTTCTTT. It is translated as CASSVVAGQDTEAFF.

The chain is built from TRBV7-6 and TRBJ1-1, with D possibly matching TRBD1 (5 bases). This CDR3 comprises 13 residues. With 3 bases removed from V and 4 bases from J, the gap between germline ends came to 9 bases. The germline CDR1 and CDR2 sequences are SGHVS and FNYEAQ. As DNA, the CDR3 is TGTGCCAGCAGCTTTTTGGGGGGCACTGAAGCTTTCTTT. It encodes CASSFLGGTEAFF.

The CDR3 DNA reads TGCGCCAGCTCCCTAGGGGACAGGGGGGGGACCCAGTACTTC. It is translated as CASSLGDRGGTQYF. The chain is built from TRBV4-3 and TRBJ2-5, with 11 bases lining up with TRBD1. The ends lost 8 bases at V and 7 bases at J; junction bases unmatched: 9. Germline CDR1 and CDR2: LGHNA and YSLEER. CDR3 size: 14 residues.

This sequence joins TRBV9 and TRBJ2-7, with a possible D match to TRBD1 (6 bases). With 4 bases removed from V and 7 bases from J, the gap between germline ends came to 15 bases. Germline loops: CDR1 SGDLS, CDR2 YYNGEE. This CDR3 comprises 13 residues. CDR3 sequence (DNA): TGTGCCAGCAGCTTGACAGGCCGCGAGGAGCAGTACTTC. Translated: CASSLTGREEQYF.

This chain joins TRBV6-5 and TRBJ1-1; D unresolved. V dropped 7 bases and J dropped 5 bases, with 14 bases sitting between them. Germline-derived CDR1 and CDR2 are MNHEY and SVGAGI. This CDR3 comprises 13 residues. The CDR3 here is CASIPPGGTEAFF. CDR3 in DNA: TGTGCCAGCATCCCCCCCGGCGGGACTGAAGCTTTCTTT.

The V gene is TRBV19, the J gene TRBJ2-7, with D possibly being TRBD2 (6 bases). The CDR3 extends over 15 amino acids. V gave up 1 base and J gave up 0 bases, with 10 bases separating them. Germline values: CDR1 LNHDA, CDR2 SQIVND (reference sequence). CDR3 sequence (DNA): TGTGCCAGTAGTATAGGTGGGGGAGGCTCCTACGAGCAGTACTTC. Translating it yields CASSIGGGGSYEQYF.

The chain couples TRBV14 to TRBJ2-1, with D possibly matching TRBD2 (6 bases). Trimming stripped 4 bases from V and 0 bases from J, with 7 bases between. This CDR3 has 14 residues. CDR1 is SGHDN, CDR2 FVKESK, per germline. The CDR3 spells CASSLGGSYNEQFF. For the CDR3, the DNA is TGTGCCAGCAGCCTGGGGGGCTCCTACAATGAGCAGTTCTTC.